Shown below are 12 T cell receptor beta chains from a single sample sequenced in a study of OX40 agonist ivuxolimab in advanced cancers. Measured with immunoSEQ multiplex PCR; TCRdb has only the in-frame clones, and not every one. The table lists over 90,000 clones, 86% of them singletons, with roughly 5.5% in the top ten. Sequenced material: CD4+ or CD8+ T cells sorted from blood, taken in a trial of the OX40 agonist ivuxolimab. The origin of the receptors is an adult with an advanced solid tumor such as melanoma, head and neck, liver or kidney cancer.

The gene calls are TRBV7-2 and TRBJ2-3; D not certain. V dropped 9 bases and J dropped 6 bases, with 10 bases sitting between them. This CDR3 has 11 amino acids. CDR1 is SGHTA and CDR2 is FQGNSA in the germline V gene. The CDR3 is CASQIKDTQYF. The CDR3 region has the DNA TGTGCCAGTCAGATCAAGGATACGCAGTATTTT.

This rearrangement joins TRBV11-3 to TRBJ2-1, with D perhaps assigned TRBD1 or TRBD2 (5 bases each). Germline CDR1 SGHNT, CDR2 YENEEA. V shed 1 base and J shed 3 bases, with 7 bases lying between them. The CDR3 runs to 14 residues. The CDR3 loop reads CASSLGDVYNEQFF. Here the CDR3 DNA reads TGTGCCAGCAGCTTAGGGGACGTCTACAATGAGCAGTTCTTC.

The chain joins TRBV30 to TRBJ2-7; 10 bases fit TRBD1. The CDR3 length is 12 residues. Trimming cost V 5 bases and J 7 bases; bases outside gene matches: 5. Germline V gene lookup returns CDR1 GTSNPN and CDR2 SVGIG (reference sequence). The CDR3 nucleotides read TGTGCCTGGTGGACAGGGGGGAGTGAGCAGTACTTC. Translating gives CAWWTGGSEQYF. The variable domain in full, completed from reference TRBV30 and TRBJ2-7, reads SQTIHQWPATLVQPVGSPLSLECTVEGTSNPNLYWYRQAAGRGLQLLFYSVGIGQISSEVPQNLSASRPQDRQFILSSKKLLLSDSGFYLCAWWTGGSEQYFGPGTRLTVT.

The DNA of the CDR3 is TGTGCCAGCAGCCAAGCTCGGACGGACGTAACTGAAGCTTTCTTT. Its protein is CASSQARTDVTEAFF. The genes are TRBV4-2 and TRBJ1-1; D remains unclear. V dropped 1 base and J dropped 5 bases, with 14 bases sitting between them. The CDR3 runs to 15 residues. The germline V gene encodes CDR1 LGHNA and CDR2 YNFKEQ.

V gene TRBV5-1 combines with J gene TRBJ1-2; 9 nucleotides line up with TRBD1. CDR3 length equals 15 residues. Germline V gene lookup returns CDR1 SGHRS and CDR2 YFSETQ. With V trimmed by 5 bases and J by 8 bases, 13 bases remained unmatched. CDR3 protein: CASRAWDRANEGYTF. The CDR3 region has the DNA TGCGCCAGCAGGGCATGGGACAGGGCGAATGAGGGCTACACCTTC.

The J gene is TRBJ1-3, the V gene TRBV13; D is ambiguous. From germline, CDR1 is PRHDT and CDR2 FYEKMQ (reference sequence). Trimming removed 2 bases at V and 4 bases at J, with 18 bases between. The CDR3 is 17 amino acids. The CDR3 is CASSLRSGRILGNTIYF. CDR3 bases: TGTGCCAGCAGCTTAAGGTCCGGGCGAATCCTCGGAAACACCATATATTTT.

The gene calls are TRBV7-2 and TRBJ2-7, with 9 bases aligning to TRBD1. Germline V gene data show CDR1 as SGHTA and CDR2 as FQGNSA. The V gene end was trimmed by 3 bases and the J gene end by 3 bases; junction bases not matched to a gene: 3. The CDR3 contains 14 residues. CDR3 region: CASSLDRGSYEQYF. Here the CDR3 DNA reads TGTGCCAGCAGCTTGGACAGGGGCAGCTACGAGCAGTACTTC.

The CDR3 reads CASSFQETQYF. Here the CDR3 DNA reads TGTGCCAGCAGTTTCCAAGAGACCCAGTACTTC. The chain joins TRBV28 to TRBJ2-5, with unresolved D. V lost 3 bases and J 1 base, leaving 0 bases between the germline ends. The CDR3 spans 11 residues. The germline CDR1 and CDR2 sequences are MDHEN and SYDVKM.

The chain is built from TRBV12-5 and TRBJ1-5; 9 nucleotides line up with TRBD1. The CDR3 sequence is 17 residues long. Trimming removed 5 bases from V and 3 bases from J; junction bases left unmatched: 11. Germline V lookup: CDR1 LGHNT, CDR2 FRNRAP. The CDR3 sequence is CASGISTGGEFNQPQHF. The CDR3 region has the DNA TGTGCTAGTGGTATCTCGACAGGGGGAGAGTTCAATCAGCCCCAGCATTTT.

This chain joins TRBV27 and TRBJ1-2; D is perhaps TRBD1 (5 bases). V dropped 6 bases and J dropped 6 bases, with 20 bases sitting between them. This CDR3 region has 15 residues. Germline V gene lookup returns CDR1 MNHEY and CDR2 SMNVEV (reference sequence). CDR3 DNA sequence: TGTGCCAGCAGCCCGGGGGGGTTGATTACGGATGGCTACACCTTC. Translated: CASSPGGLITDGYTF.

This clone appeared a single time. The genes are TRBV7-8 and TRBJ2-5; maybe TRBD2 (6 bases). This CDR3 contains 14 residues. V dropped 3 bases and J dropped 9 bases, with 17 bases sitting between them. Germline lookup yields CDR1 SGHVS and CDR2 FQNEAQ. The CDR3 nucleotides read TGTGCCAGCAGCTTTGTTGGACTACAGCTCGCCCAGTACTTC. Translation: CASSFVGLQLAQYF.

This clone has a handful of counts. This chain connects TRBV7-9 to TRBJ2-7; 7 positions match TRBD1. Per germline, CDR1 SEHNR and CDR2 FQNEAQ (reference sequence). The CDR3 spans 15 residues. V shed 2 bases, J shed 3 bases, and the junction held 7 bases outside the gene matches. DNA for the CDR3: TGTGCCAGCAGCTTACGGGACAGTTTGAGCTACGAGCAGTACTTC. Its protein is CASSLRDSLSYEQYF.